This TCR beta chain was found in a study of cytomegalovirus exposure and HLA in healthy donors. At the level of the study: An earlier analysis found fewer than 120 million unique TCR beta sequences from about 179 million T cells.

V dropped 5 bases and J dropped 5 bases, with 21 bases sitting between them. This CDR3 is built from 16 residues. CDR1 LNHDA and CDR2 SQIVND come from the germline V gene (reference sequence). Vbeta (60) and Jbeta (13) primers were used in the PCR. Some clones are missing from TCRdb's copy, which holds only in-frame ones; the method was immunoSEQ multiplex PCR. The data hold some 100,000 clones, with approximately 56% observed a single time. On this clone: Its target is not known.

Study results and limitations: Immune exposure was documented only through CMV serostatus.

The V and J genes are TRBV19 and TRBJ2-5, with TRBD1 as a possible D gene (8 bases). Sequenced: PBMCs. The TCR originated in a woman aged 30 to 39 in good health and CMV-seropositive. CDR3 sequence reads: CASSLSQGGFVETQYF. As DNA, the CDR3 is TGTGCCAGTAGTCTCTCACAGGGGGGGTTCGTGGAGACCCAGTACTTC.